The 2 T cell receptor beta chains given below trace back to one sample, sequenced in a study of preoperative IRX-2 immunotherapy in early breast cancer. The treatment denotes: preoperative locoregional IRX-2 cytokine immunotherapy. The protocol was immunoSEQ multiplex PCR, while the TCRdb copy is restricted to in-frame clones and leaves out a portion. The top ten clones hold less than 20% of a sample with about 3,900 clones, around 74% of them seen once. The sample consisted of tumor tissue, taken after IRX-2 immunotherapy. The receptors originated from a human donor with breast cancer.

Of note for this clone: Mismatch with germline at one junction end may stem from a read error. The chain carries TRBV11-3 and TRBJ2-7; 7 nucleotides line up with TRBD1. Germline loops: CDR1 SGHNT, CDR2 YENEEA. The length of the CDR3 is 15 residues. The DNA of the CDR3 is TGTGCCAGCAGTTTAGTGGAGGCAGGGGGCTACGAGCAGTACTTC. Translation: CASSLVEAGGYEQYF.

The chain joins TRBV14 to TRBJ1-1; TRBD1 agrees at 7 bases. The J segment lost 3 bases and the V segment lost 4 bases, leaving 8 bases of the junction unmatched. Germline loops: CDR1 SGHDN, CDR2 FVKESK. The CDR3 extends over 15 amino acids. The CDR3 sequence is CASSPTTGRYTEAFF. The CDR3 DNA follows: TGTGCCAGCAGCCCGACGACAGGGCGGTACACTGAAGCTTTCTTT.